This T cell receptor beta chain came from a study of T cell repertoires in cytomegalovirus infection. Study summary: Based on public TCR beta signatures, there were indications of CMV infection and of a matching HLA type. Findings of the study overall: In two of eight donors, the top clonotype was HLA-C-restricted CMV-specific. Of the TCR beta families, the public ones yielded a cumulative frequency that identified carriers of CMV plus the relevant HLA.

TCRdb independently ran MiXCR on the reads; one entry per CDR3 protein. The sample holds 450,000 to 650,000 distinct CDR3 sequences, about 25% seen once. This clonotype appeared many times. The antigen remains undetermined. The CDR3 length is 15 residues. Germline V CDR1 and CDR2: SGHTA, FQGTGA. The trim removed 0 bases at V and 7 bases at J, leaving 3 bases unmatched. The rearrangement links TRBV7-3 to TRBJ1-5; 10 bases align to TRBD1. Sequencing input: PBMCs. This receptor was taken from a human donor in good health (CMV status not recorded). Some clones in this sample may be carry-over from other donors' samples. CDR3 sequence: CASSLTGDRGQPQHF. For the CDR3, the DNA is TGTGCCAGCAGCTTAACCGGGGACAGGGGACAGCCCCAGCATTTT.